The source of this T cell receptor (beta chain) is a study of blood T cell repertoires in COVID-19. Clones were read by immunoSEQ multiplex PCR, and TCRdb kept only the in-frame ones, dropping some. The table lists some 220,000 clones, roughly nine tenths of them singletons, with 3.1% in the top ten. A remark on this clone: The junction shows a germline mismatch at one end, possibly a read error.

This clonotype originated in a woman aged 45-60 years in a cohort exposed to, infected with or recovered from COVID-19 (not recorded which). Input material: PBMCs or T cells enriched from blood (not recorded which).

Written as DNA, the CDR3 is TGTGCCGGCAGTTACGACAGGGAGCGCGAGCAGTACTTC. Its protein is CAGSYDREREQYF. This chain uses TRBV27 with TRBJ2-7; 7 bases line up with TRBD1. There are 13 residues in the CDR3. Germline V CDR1 and CDR2: MNHEY, SMNVEV (reference sequence).